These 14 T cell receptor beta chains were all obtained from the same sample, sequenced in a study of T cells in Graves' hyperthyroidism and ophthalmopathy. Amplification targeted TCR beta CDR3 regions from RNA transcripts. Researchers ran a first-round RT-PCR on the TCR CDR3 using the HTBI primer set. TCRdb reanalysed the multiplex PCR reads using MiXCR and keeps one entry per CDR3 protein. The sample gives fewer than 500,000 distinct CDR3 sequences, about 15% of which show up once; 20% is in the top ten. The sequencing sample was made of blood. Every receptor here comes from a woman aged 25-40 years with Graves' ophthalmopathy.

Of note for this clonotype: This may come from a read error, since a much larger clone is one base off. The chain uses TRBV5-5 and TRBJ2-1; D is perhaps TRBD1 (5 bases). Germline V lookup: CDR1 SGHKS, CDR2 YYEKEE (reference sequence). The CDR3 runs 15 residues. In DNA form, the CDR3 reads TGTCCCAGCAGCTTGGGGTCGGGCTTAAGGGGTGAGCAGTTCTTC. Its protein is CPSSLGSGLRGEQFF.

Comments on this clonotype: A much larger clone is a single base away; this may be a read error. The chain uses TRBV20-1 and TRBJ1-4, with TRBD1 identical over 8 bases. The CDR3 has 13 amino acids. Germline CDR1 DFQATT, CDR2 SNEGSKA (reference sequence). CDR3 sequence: CSARDREFEKPFF. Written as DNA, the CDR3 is TGCAGTGCTAGGGACAGGGAATTCGAAAAACCGTTTTTT.

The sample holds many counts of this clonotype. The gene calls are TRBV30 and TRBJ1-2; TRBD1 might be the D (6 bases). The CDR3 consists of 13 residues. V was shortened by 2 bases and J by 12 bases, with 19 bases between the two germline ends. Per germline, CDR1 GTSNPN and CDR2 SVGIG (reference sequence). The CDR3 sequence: CAWSYALTGADTF. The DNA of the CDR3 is TGTGCCTGGAGTTATGCCTTGACAGGTGCTGACACCTTC.

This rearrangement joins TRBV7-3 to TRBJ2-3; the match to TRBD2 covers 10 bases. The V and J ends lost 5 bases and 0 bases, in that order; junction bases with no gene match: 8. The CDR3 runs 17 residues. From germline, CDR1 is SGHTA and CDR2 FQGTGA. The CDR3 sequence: CASSPQRGGRSTDTQYF. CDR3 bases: TGTGCCAGCAGCCCGCAGCGGGGGGGCCGTAGCACAGATACGCAGTATTTT. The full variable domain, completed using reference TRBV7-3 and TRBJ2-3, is GAGVSQTPSNKVTEKGKYVELRCDPISGHTALYWYRQSLGQGPEFLIYFQGTGAADDSGLPNDRFFAVRPEGSVSTLKIQRTERGDSAVYLCASSPQRGGRSTDTQYFGPGTRLTVL.

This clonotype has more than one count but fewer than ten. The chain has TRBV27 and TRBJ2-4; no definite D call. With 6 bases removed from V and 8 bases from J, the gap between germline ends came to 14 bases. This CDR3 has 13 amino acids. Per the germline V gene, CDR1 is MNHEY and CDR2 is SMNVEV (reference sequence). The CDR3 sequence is CASSRRRVDIQYF. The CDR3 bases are TGTGCCAGCAGCCGCCGTCGGGTGGACATTCAGTACTTC.

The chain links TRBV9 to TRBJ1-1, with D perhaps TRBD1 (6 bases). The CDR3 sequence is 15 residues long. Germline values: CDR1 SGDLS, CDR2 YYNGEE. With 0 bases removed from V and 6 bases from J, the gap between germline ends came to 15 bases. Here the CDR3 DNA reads TGTGCCAGCAGCGTAGAAGACAGGATGGGGCCTGAAGCTTTCTTT. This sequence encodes CASSVEDRMGPEAFF.

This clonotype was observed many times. The CDR3 here is CASSPWGGQDEQYF. The CDR3 DNA reads as TGTGCCAGCAGCCCCTGGGGAGGGCAGGACGAGCAGTACTTC. The rearrangement joins TRBV7-2 to TRBJ2-7; TRBD2 matches at 7 bases. The CDR3 extends over 14 amino acids. The V gene end was trimmed by 5 bases and the J gene end by 5 bases; junction bases not matched to a gene: 9. The germline V gene has CDR1 SGHTA and CDR2 FQGNSA.

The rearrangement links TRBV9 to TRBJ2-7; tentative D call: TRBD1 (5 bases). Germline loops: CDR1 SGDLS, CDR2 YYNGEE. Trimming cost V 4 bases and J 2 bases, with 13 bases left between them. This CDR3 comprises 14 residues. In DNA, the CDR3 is TGTGCCAGCAGCCCCCCCACAGGAGCCTACGAGCAGTACTTC. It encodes CASSPPTGAYEQYF.

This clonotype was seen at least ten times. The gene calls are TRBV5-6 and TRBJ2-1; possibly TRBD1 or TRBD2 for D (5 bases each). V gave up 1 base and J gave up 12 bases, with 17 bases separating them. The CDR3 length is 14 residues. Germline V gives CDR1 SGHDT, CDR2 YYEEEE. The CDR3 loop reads CASSLWESRGVQFF. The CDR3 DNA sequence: TGTGCCAGCAGCTTGTGGGAGTCTAGGGGTGTGCAGTTCTTC.

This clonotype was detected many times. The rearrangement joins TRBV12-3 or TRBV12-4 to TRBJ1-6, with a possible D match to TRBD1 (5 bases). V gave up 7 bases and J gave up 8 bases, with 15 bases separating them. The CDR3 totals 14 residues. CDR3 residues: CASTSQGVDSPLHF. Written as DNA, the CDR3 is TGTGCCAGCACTAGTCAAGGGGTGGATTCACCCCTCCACTTT.

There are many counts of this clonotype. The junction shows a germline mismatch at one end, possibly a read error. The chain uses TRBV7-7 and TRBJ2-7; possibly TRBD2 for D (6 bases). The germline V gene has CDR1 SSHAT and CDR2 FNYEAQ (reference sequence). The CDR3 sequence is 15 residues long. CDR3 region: CASSLSLGGINEQYF. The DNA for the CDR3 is TGTGCTAGCAGCTTATCCCTGGGGGGAATCAACGAGCAGTACTTC.

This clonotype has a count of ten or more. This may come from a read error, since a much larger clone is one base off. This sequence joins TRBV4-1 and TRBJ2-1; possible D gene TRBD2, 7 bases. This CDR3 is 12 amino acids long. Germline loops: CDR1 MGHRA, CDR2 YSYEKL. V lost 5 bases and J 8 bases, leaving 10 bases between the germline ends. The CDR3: CASSRGGYEQFF. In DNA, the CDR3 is TGCGCCAGCAGCAGGGGGGGCTATGAGCAGTTCTTC.

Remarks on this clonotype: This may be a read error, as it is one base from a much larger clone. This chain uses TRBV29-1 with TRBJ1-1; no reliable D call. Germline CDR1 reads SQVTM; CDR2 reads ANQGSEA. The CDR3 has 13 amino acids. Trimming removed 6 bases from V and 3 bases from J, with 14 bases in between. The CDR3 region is CSVDGLTDTEAFF. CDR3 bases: TGCAGCGTCGACGGACTGACGGACACTGAAGCTTTCTTT.

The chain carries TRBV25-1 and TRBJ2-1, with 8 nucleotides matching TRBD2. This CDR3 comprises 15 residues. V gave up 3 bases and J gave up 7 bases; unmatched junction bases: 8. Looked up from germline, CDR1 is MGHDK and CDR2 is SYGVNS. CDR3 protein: CASSESGRSYNEQFF. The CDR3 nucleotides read TGTGCCAGCAGTGAGAGCGGGAGATCTTATAATGAGCAGTTCTTC.